One and the same sample provided the 21 T cell receptor beta chains below, sequenced in a study of T cell responses to AZD1222 COVID-19 vaccine. Here immunoSEQ multiplex PCR was the method, and the copy in TCRdb shows in-frame clones only, minus some. Here the sample spans about 120,000 clones, approximately 90% being singletons. Sequenced material: peripheral blood, taken on day 0 of AZD1222 vaccination. All receptors come from an adult in good health.

The gene calls are TRBV6-4 and TRBJ2-1; 13 bases are a match to TRBD2. V was clipped by 4 bases and J by 7 bases; unmatched bases: 4. Germline V lookup: CDR1 MRHNA, CDR2 SNTAGT. This CDR3 has 15 amino acids. The CDR3 loop is CASSGLAGGQNEQFF. The CDR3 bases are TGTGCCAGCAGTGGACTAGCGGGGGGCCAGAATGAGCAGTTCTTC.

The chain uses TRBV4-3 and TRBJ1-4; weak D call: TRBD1 (5 bases). Trimming removed 3 bases from V and 6 bases from J, with 14 bases in between. Germline V gene data show CDR1 as LGHNA and CDR2 as YSLEER. This CDR3 is 15 amino acids long. CDR3 in amino acids: CASSHRAVSDEKLFF. The CDR3 DNA follows: TGCGCCAGCAGCCACAGGGCGGTGTCGGATGAAAAACTGTTTTTT.

The chain is built from TRBV28 and TRBJ2-1; 7 bases match TRBD2. V gave up 8 bases and J gave up 14 bases; unmatched junction bases: 15. Germline-derived CDR1 and CDR2 are MDHEN and SYDVKM. This CDR3 region has 13 residues. CDR3 in amino acids: CASGYARGGREFF. The CDR3, as DNA: TGTGCCAGCGGCTACGCGCGGGGCGGGAGAGAGTTCTTC.

In its sample, this clone was seen once. The chain is built from TRBV5-6 and TRBJ1-1; D is unresolved. Trimming cost V 4 bases and J 1 base, with 14 bases left between them. The CDR3 has 15 amino acids. Per the germline V gene, CDR1 is SGHDT and CDR2 is YYEEEE. The CDR3 nucleotides read TGTGCCAGCAGCCCCCCGGGTCAGCCGAACACTGAAGCTTTCTTT. Protein: CASSPPGQPNTEAFF.

J is TRBJ2-5 and V is TRBV5-4; D is undetermined. Germline V gene data show CDR1 as SGHNT and CDR2 as YYREEE (reference sequence). The CDR3 has 10 residues. Trimming pared 9 bases from V and 5 bases from J, leaving 8 bases between. The chain's CDR3 is CATGGETQYF. The CDR3 DNA reads TGTGCCACCGGTGGGGAGACCCAGTACTTC.

This clone was seen once. This chain joins TRBV5-1 and TRBJ1-6; 9 nucleotides line up with TRBD1. Germline V gives CDR1 SGHRS, CDR2 YFSETQ. The CDR3 has 15 amino acids. V lost 6 bases and J lost 9; bases outside the gene matches: 10. CDR3 nucleotides: TGCGCCAGCAAAGGAACGGGACAGGGTTCTTCACCCCTCCACTTT. Its translation is CASKGTGQGSSPLHF.

The genes are TRBV11-2 and TRBJ2-2; TRBD2 aligns across 12 bases. V lost 2 bases and J lost 6; bases outside the gene matches: 1. Germline-derived CDR1 and CDR2 are SGHAT and FQNNGV. This CDR3 spans 15 amino acids. CDR3 coding DNA: TGTGCCAGCAGCTTACTAGCGGGGGGGCCCGGGGAGCTGTTTTTT. Protein sequence: CASSLLAGGPGELFF.

This clone was picked up one time. The CDR3 here is CASSLSTGELFF. The CDR3 DNA reads TGCGCCAGCAGCTTGAGCACCGGGGAGCTGTTTTTT. J is TRBJ2-2 and V is TRBV5-1; D unclear. This CDR3 has 12 residues. V dropped 1 base and J dropped 4 bases, with 2 bases sitting between them. In germline, CDR1 is SGHRS, CDR2 YFSETQ.

V gene TRBV2 combines with J gene TRBJ2-6; 8 nucleotides align to TRBD1. Trimming removed 7 bases from V and 8 bases from J; junction bases left unmatched: 10. The CDR3 has 15 residues. CDR1 and CDR2 (germline): SNHLY, FYNNEI. The CDR3 is CASTTGGMWTNVLTF. The DNA for the CDR3 is TGTGCCAGCACAACAGGGGGAATGTGGACCAACGTCCTGACTTTC.

The rearrangement uses TRBV19 and TRBJ1-2, with D unresolved. Germline loops: CDR1 LNHDA, CDR2 SQIVND (reference sequence). The CDR3 is 14 amino acids. The V gene lost 2 bases and the J gene lost 6 bases, with 13 bases spanning the gap. CDR3: CASSISGRTDGYTF. CDR3 DNA: TGTGCCAGTAGTATATCCGGAAGGACGGATGGCTACACCTTC.

V is TRBV6-5 and J is TRBJ1-1; D might be TRBD1 (5 bases). This CDR3 region has 13 residues. The germline gives CDR1 MNHEY, CDR2 SVGAGI. The germline V and J ends were trimmed by 3 bases and 10 bases, with 15 bases remaining between them. The CDR3, as DNA: TGTGCCAGCAGTTATAGTGGCAGGGCGGTAGCTTTCTTT. Translating gives CASSYSGRAVAFF.

The chain links TRBV19 to TRBJ1-3, with D unresolved. Germline values: CDR1 LNHDA, CDR2 SQIVND (reference sequence). This CDR3 is built from 14 residues. V was pared by 6 bases and J by 0 bases, with 9 bases between. The CDR3 spells CASRSASSGNTIYF. CDR3 nucleotides: TGTGCCAGTAGGAGCGCAAGCTCTGGAAACACCATATATTTT.

This chain connects TRBV19 to TRBJ1-2; D not resolved. Germline V gene lookup returns CDR1 LNHDA and CDR2 SQIVND (reference sequence). Trimming removed 2 bases from V and 6 bases from J, with 7 bases in between. The CDR3 is 12 residues long. DNA of the CDR3: TGTGCCAGTAGTATACTCCGTAATGGCTACACCTTC. Translation: CASSILRNGYTF.

The chain combines TRBV5-5 with TRBJ1-2, with unresolved D. Trimming removed 4 bases from V and 4 bases from J, with 17 bases in between. The CDR3 loop spans 15 amino acids. Germline CDR1 is SGHKS and CDR2 is YYEKEE (reference sequence). The CDR3 sequence: CASSVDYPGGYGYTF. In DNA form, the CDR3 reads TGTGCCAGCAGCGTCGATTACCCTGGTGGCTATGGCTACACCTTC.

There are a few counts of this clone. V gene TRBV7-6 combines with J gene TRBJ1-5; D might be TRBD1 (5 bases). Germline CDR1 and CDR2: SGHVS and FNYEAQ. The CDR3 has 13 amino acids. Trimming removed 1 base from V and 6 bases from J, with 7 bases in between. The CDR3 region is CASSLGRGQPQHF. The CDR3 coding sequence is TGTGCCAGCAGCTTAGGAAGGGGTCAGCCCCAGCATTTT.

This chain links TRBV9 with TRBJ1-2, with a possible D match to TRBD1 (6 bases). Per the germline V gene, CDR1 is SGDLS and CDR2 is YYNGEE. CDR3 length equals 15 residues. Trimming took off 3 bases at V and 4 bases at J, with 16 bases between the two ends. The chain's CDR3 is CASSEGDGRLYGYTF. CDR3 in DNA: TGTGCCAGCAGCGAGGGGGACGGAAGACTCTATGGCTACACCTTC.

V usage is TRBV7-2 and J usage is TRBJ1-5, with D perhaps TRBD1 (5 bases). This CDR3 comprises 15 residues. Germline loops: CDR1 SGHTA, CDR2 FQGNSA. Trimming pared 1 base from V and 4 bases from J, leaving 11 bases between. The CDR3 is CASSLVTGPNQPQHF. For the CDR3, the DNA is TGTGCCAGCAGCTTAGTTACAGGTCCTAATCAGCCCCAGCATTTT.

V and J are TRBV4-1 and TRBJ2-3; maybe TRBD1 (6 bases). Trimming cost V 7 bases and J 5 bases, with 16 bases left between them. Germline V gives CDR1 MGHRA, CDR2 YSYEKL. The CDR3 sequence is 14 residues long. The CDR3 sequence is CASTKGVLGDTQYF. In DNA form, the CDR3 reads TGCGCCAGCACTAAGGGGGTTTTAGGAGATACGCAGTATTTT.

The genes are TRBV6-1 and TRBJ1-4; the D gene is possibly TRBD1 (5 bases). Trimming removed 2 bases at V and 10 bases at J, with 20 bases between. Looked up from germline, CDR1 is MNHNS and CDR2 is SASEGT. The CDR3 sequence is 16 residues long. The CDR3: CASSELRTRGWAKLFF. CDR3 coding DNA: TGTGCCAGCAGTGAATTGCGTACTAGGGGCTGGGCAAAACTGTTTTTT.

The chain has TRBV2 and TRBJ2-1; D not resolved. The germline V gene has CDR1 SNHLY and CDR2 FYNNEI. CDR3 length equals 14 residues. V lost 3 bases to trimming and J lost 6 bases, with 12 bases between them. DNA for the CDR3: TGTGCCAGCAGTGACGGGCCCAATGGCAATGAGCAGTTCTTC. Translation: CASSDGPNGNEQFF. Full variable domain (missing parts from reference TRBV2 and TRBJ2-1): EPEVTQTPSHQVTQMGQEVILRCVPISNHLYFYWYRQILGQKVEFLVSFYNNEISEKSEIFDDQFSVERPDGSNFTLKIRSTKLEDSAMYFCASSDGPNGNEQFFGPGTRLTVL.

This clone occurred a few times. This sequence joins TRBV19 and TRBJ1-1; no reliable D call. Germline CDR1 is LNHDA and CDR2 is SQIVND (reference sequence). V was trimmed by 3 bases and J by 7 bases, leaving 9 bases between them. The CDR3 sequence is 12 residues long. The CDR3 loop is CASSIGWGEAFF. CDR3 nucleotide sequence: TGTGCCAGTAGTATCGGGTGGGGTGAAGCTTTCTTT.